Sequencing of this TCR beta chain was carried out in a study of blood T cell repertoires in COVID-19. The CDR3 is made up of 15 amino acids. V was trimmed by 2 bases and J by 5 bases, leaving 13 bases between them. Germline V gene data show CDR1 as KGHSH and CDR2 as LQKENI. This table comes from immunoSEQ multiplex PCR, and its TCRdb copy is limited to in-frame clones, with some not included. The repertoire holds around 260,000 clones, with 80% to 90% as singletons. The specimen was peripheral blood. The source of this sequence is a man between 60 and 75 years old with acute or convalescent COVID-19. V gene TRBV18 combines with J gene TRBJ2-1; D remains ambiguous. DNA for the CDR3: TGTGCCAGCTCACCAAGTGTTAACACCAACAATGAGCAGTTCTTC. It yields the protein CASSPSVNTNNEQFF.